The 4 T cell receptor beta chains presented below share a single source sample, sequenced in a study of a mutant IDH1 vaccine in newly diagnosed glioma. The time point here: week 47, end of study. Each vaccine dose was 300 ug of mutant IDH1 20-mer peptide, with topical imiquimod. These receptors are not linked to any known antigen. Profiling relied on immunoSEQ multiplex PCR, and the TCRdb table lists in-frame clones only, not all of them. The table has tens of thousands of clones, around 75% seen once. The source was PBMCs, collected from a glioma patient whose treatment included an IDH1 peptide vaccine. Receptors originate from a man aged 50 or older with glioma.

The chain has TRBV29-1 and TRBJ2-3; no clear D gene. V was shortened by 2 bases and J by 1 base, with 10 bases between the two germline ends. The V gene's germline CDR1 is SQVTM and CDR2 ANQGSEA. The length of the CDR3 is 14 residues. For the CDR3, the DNA is TGCAGCGTTGAACGCCAGGAGCGCACAGATACGCAGTATTTT. Its translation: CSVERQERTDTQYF.

The J gene is TRBJ1-1, the V gene TRBV9, with D tentatively TRBD1 (5 bases). The CDR3 is 14 residues long. The V end was cut by 2 bases, the J end by 4 bases, with 12 bases between. CDR1 SGDLS and CDR2 YYNGEE come from the germline V gene. Here the CDR3 reads CASSVSGRATEAFF. CDR3 bases: TGTGCCAGCAGCGTGTCAGGGAGGGCCACTGAAGCTTTCTTT. Full variable domain (rest looked up from reference TRBV9 and TRBJ1-1): DSGVTQTPKHLITATGQRVTLRCSPRSGDLSVYWYQQSLDQGLQFLIQYYNGEERAKGNILERFSAQQFPDLHSELNLSSLELGDSALYFCASSVSGRATEAFFGQGTRLTVV.

The V and J genes are TRBV2 and TRBJ2-7; the match to TRBD1 covers 9 bases. In germline, CDR1 is SNHLY, CDR2 FYNNEI. The CDR3 length is 14 residues. J gave up 5 bases and V 7 bases, and 9 bases lay outside the gene matches. Written as DNA, the CDR3 is TGTGCCAGCACCCGGGGACAGGGAATTGACGAGCAGTACTTC. Translating it yields CASTRGQGIDEQYF.

This chain links TRBV7-2 with TRBJ1-1, with D hard to call. V was pared by 5 bases and J by 2 bases, with 12 bases between. This CDR3 comprises 14 residues. CDR1 is SGHTA, CDR2 FQGNSA, per germline. The CDR3 DNA follows: TGTGCCAGCAGCCTTCTACGGGATAACACTGAAGCTTTCTTT. Translating it yields CASSLLRDNTEAFF. Drawing the rest from reference TRBV7-2 and TRBJ1-1, the complete variable domain is GAGVSQSPSNKVTEKGKDVELRCDPISGHTALYWYRQSLGQGLEFLIYFQGNSAPDKSGLPSDRFSAERTGGSVSTLTIQRTQQEDSAVYLCASSLLRDNTEAFFGQGTRLTVV.